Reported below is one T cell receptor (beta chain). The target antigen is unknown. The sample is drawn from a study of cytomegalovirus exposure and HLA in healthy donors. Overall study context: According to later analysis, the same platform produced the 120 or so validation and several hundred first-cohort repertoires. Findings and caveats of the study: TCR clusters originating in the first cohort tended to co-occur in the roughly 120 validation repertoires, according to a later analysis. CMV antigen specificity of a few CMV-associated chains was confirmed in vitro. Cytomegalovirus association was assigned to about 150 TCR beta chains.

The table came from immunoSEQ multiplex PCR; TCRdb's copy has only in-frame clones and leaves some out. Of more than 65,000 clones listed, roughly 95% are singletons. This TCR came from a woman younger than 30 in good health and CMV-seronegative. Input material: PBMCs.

The DNA of the CDR3 is TGTGCCAGCAGCCCAGGGAACTTATACGAGCAGTACTTC. Translated: CASSPGNLYEQYF. J is TRBJ2-7 and V is TRBV9; TRBD1 is a possible D gene (5 bases). Trimming took 4 bases from V and 4 from J, leaving 12 bases between them. This CDR3 region has 13 residues. The germline gives CDR1 SGDLS, CDR2 YYNGEE.